The T cell receptor (beta chain) under discussion was sequenced for a study of shared clonotypes between healthy human individuals. Looking at the study overall: A few men and two women, aged 18 to 49, were donors.

TCRdb's table, derived via immunoSEQ multiplex PCR, lists solely in-frame clones and lacks some. The sample has about 510,000 clones, 60% to 80% seen once. Germline values: CDR1 MDHEN, CDR2 SYDVKM. The CDR3 contains 15 residues. The germline V and J ends were trimmed by 8 bases and 11 bases, with 24 bases remaining between them. For unsorted samples, genomic DNA was extracted from around 95 million PBMCs. Sequenced sample: PBMCs. This clonotype was obtained from a woman aged 40 to 49 in good health. Some clones in this sample may be carry-over from other donors' samples. The rearrangement joins TRBV28 to TRBJ2-2; D is perhaps TRBD2 (5 bases). CDR3 loop: CASCSLALPTRELFF. The CDR3 DNA is TGTGCCAGCTGTAGTCTAGCCCTCCCAACCCGAGAGCTGTTTTTT.